Sequencing of this TCR beta chain was carried out in a study of shared clonotypes between healthy human individuals. The germline V gene has CDR1 SGHDT and CDR2 YYEEEE. The ends were cut back, 0 bases at V and 10 bases at J, with 14 bases in the middle. The CDR3 extends over 13 amino acids. Healthy and HIV-negative, the adult donors had no recent acute infections or vaccinations. Regarding the study as a whole: Deeper or shallower sequencing was expected to change how clonotypes are shared among donors. Collection of samples was limited to blood; tissue repertoires likely differ.

Sequenced by immunoSEQ multiplex PCR; TCRdb stores in-frame clones only, minus some. The table lists roughly 500,000 clones, 79% of them singletons. A single count supports this clone. Its antigen is still unknown. The receptor's source is a woman between 35 and 50 years old in good health. Some clones in this sample may be carry-over from other donors' samples. The chain combines TRBV5-6 with TRBJ2-7, with a possible D match to TRBD1 (6 bases). The sequenced material came from PBMCs. Here the CDR3 DNA reads TGTGCCAGCAGCTTGGACAGGGAAGGTGATCAGTACTTC. Translation: CASSLDREGDQYF.